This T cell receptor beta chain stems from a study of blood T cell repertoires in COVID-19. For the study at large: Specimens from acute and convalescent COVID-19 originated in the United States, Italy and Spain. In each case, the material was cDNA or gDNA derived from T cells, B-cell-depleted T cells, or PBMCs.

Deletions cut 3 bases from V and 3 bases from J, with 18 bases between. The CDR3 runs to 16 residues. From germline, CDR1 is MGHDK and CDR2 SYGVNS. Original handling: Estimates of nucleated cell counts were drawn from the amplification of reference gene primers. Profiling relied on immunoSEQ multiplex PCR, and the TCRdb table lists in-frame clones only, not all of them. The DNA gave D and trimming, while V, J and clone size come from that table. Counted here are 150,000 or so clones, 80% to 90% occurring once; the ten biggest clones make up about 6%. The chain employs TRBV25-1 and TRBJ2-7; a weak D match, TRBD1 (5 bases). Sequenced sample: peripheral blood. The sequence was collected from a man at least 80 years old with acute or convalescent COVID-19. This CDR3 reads CASSDSYGQGRYEQYF. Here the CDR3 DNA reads TGTGCCAGCAGTGATAGTTATGGTCAGGGTCGCTACGAGCAGTACTTC.